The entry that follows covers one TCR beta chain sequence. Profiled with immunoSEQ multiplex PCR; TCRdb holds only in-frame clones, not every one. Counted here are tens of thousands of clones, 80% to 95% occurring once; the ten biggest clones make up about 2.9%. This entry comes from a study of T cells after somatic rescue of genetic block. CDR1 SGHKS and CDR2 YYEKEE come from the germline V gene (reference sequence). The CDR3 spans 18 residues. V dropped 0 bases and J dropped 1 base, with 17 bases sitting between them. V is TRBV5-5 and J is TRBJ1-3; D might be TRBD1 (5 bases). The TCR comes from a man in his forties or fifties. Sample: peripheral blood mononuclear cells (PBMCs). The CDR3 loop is CASSLARTGEGSGNTIYF. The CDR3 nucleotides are TGTGCCAGCAGCTTGGCCCGTACGGGCGAGGGGTCTGGAAACACCATATATTTT.